This TCR beta chain was captured in a study of T cells in Graves' hyperthyroidism and ophthalmopathy. Study-wide findings and caveats: Blood also held most thyroid clonotypes expanded beyond 0.001.

RNA transcripts yielded amplified TCR beta CDR3 regions. The primer set for the first-round RT-PCR of the TCR CDR3 was HTBI. TCRdb passed the multiplex PCR reads through MiXCR, listing each CDR3 protein once. In the table there are 750,000 to 950,000 distinct CDR3 sequences, 35% to 40% of which are singletons. The CDR3 is made up of 14 amino acids. V lost 4 bases, J lost 1 base, and 10 bases lay in between. Newly diagnosed hyperthyroidism, duration under 2 months, in patients aged 18 to 65. Concerning this clonotype itself: Its antigen is unidentified.

Sequencing was performed on blood. The J gene is TRBJ1-1, the V gene TRBV12-3 or TRBV12-4; no clear D gene. The sequence came from a man aged 18 to 29 with Graves' hyperthyroidism. In nucleotides, the CDR3 is TGTGCCAGCAGTTGGGGAGGGAGGAACACTGAAGCTTTCTTT. Translating it yields CASSWGGRNTEAFF.